These 19 T cell receptor beta chains were all obtained from the same sample, sequenced in a study of shared clonotypes between healthy human individuals. Assay: immunoSEQ multiplex PCR; the TCRdb copy retains only in-frame clones and omits some. The sample has 1.6 million or so clones; less than 99% are singletons. The sample comprised naive CD4+ T cells sorted from blood. Specified subset: CD45RA+ positively selected. These receptor sequences come from a man aged 30 to 39 in good health.

The chain joins TRBV25-1 to TRBJ2-4, with unresolved D. CDR1 and CDR2 (germline): MGHDK, SYGVNS. The length of the CDR3 is 11 residues. V was cut by 6 bases and J by 9 bases, with 9 bases left in between. The CDR3 loop is CASRGGTIQYF. The CDR3, as DNA: TGTGCCAGCAGAGGTGGTACCATTCAGTACTTC.

The CDR3 DNA reads as TGTGCCAGCAGCCTAACCCTTAGCGGGAGGGCCTATGAGCAGTTCTTC. Its translation is CASSLTLSGRAYEQFF. The rearrangement links TRBV14 to TRBJ2-1, with 11 bases fitting TRBD2. Germline V gives CDR1 SGHDN, CDR2 FVKESK. The J segment lost 8 bases and the V segment lost 4 bases, leaving 10 bases of the junction unmatched. CDR3 length: 16 residues.

V and J are TRBV7-2 and TRBJ1-1; D is perhaps TRBD1 (6 bases). Germline CDR1 reads SGHTA; CDR2 reads FQGNSA. The length of the CDR3 is 16 residues. The V and J ends lost 7 bases and 1 base respectively, with 19 bases between them. The CDR3 protein is CASNIMEGDWNTEAFF. The CDR3 nucleotides are TGTGCCAGCAACATTATGGAGGGGGATTGGAACACTGAAGCTTTCTTT. Full variable domain (rest looked up from reference TRBV7-2 and TRBJ1-1): GAGVSQSPSNKVTEKGKDVELRCDPISGHTALYWYRQSLGQGLEFLIYFQGNSAPDKSGLPSDRFSAERTGGSVSTLTIQRTQQEDSAVYLCASNIMEGDWNTEAFFGQGTRLTVV.

V usage is TRBV6-6 and J usage is TRBJ1-2; 12 bases are a match to TRBD1. The germline V gene has CDR1 MNHNY and CDR2 SVGAGI (reference sequence). The CDR3 spans 15 residues. Losses at the gene ends were 2 bases for V and 8 bases for J; bases not matched to a gene: 6. In DNA, the CDR3 is TGTGCCAGCAGTTACCCCAGGGACAGGGGGCGAGGCTACACCTTC. Encoded protein: CASSYPRDRGRGYTF.

The chain combines TRBV5-1 with TRBJ2-3, with TRBD1 matching 7 bases. The CDR3 loop spans 14 amino acids. The germline CDR1 and CDR2 sequences are SGHRS and YFSETQ. The J segment lost 3 bases and the V segment lost 4 bases, leaving 5 bases of the junction unmatched. Written as DNA, the CDR3 is TGCGCCAGCAGCCCGGGACAGCTAACAGATACGCAGTATTTT. This translates into CASSPGQLTDTQYF.

The V and J genes are TRBV5-4 and TRBJ2-3; 11 bases fit TRBD1. The CDR3 has 17 residues. CDR1 is SGHNT and CDR2 is YYREEE in the germline V gene (reference sequence). V was clipped by 3 bases and J by 4 bases; unmatched bases: 10. DNA of the CDR3: TGTGCCAGCAGCTCCGGGGGACAGGGGGTTTTCCCAGATACGCAGTATTTT. Its protein product is CASSSGGQGVFPDTQYF.

This chain links TRBV19 with TRBJ2-7, with 10 bases fitting TRBD1. V lost 5 bases, J lost 7 bases, and 11 bases stayed unmatched. The germline CDR1 and CDR2 sequences are LNHDA and SQIVND (reference sequence). CDR3 length: 15 amino acids. CDR3 sequence (DNA): TGTGCCAGTAGTTCACCGGGACAGGGGATAAGGGAGCAGTACTTC. Encoded protein: CASSSPGQGIREQYF.

Concerning this clone itself: Other DNA variants within this sample encode the same CDR3. The chain is built from TRBV2 and TRBJ1-5; 8 bases agree with TRBD1. The CDR3 runs to 14 residues. Germline V gene data show CDR1 as SNHLY and CDR2 as FYNNEI. V shed 8 bases and J 1 base; nucleotides not matched to a gene: 4. CDR3 DNA sequence: TGTGCCAGCTCAAGACAGGGGAGCAATCAGCCCCAGCATTTT. As protein: CASSRQGSNQPQHF.

CDR3 nucleotide sequence: TGTGCCAGCAGTGAAGGAGGGGTAGAGACCCAGTACTTC. Its translation: CASSEGGVETQYF. The V call is TRBV25-1, the J call TRBJ2-5; possible D gene TRBD2, 6 bases. Germline CDR1 and CDR2: MGHDK and SYGVNS. The V end lost 2 bases, the J end lost 4 bases, and 8 bases lay between the germline ends. The CDR3 has 13 amino acids.

This chain links TRBV5-4 with TRBJ2-7; D possibly corresponds to TRBD2 (6 bases). Germline CDR1 and CDR2: SGHNT and YYREEE (reference sequence). The CDR3 sequence is 16 residues long. Trimming shortened V by 0 bases and J by 3 bases, and 16 bases separated the two germline ends. In DNA form, the CDR3 reads TGTGCCAGCAGCTTGGCCTACGCGGAGGAGGGCTACGAGCAGTACTTC. It translates to CASSLAYAEEGYEQYF. Complete variable domain (other parts from reference TRBV5-4 and TRBJ2-7): ETGVTQSPTHLIKTRGQQVTLRCSSQSGHNTVSWYQQALGQGPQFIFQYYREEENGRGNFPPRFSGLQFPNYSSELNVNALELDDSALYLCASSLAYAEEGYEQYFGPGTRLTVT.

The chain links TRBV13 to TRBJ2-3; D remains unclear. V shed 6 bases and J shed 2 bases, with 6 bases lying between them. The length of the CDR3 is 12 residues. Germline CDR1 is PRHDT and CDR2 is FYEKMQ (reference sequence). This CDR3 reads CASSQLTDTQYF. In DNA form, the CDR3 reads TGTGCCAGCAGTCAACTCACAGATACGCAGTATTTT. The complete variable domain, with remaining parts taken from reference TRBV13 and TRBJ2-3, reads AAGVIQSPRHLIKEKRETATLKCYPIPRHDTVYWYQQGPGQDPQFLISFYEKMQSDKGSIPDRFSAQQFSDYHSELNMSSLELGDSALYFCASSQLTDTQYFGPGTRLTVL.

The chain links TRBV5-5 to TRBJ2-5, with D possibly TRBD1 on 6 matching bases. The V gene lost 0 bases and the J gene lost 0 bases, with 12 bases spanning the gap. CDR1 and CDR2 (germline): SGHKS, YYEKEE (reference sequence). The CDR3 loop spans 16 amino acids. This CDR3 is CASSLVGQRYQETQYF. The CDR3 region has the DNA TGTGCCAGCAGCTTGGTAGGACAGCGGTACCAAGAGACCCAGTACTTC.

A note on this clone: The same CDR3 is also encoded by other DNA sequences in this sample. The chain has TRBV6-5 and TRBJ2-7; 8 bases are shared with TRBD2. The CDR3 contains 15 residues. Looked up from germline, CDR1 is MNHEY and CDR2 is SVGAGI. V lost 3 bases to trimming and J lost 1 base; unmatched junction nucleotides: 5. CDR3 residues: CASSYSGDGSYEQYF. Here the CDR3 DNA reads TGTGCCAGCAGTTATAGCGGGGATGGTTCCTACGAGCAGTACTTC.

This chain links TRBV9 with TRBJ2-5, with 10 bases matching TRBD2. Germline values: CDR1 SGDLS, CDR2 YYNGEE. The CDR3 extends over 18 amino acids. Unmatched junction bases numbered 15, after V lost 4 bases and J lost 3 bases. CDR3 sequence reads: CASSPGTNHLAGEETQYF. The CDR3 DNA reads as TGTGCCAGCAGCCCCGGGACAAATCATCTAGCGGGAGAAGAGACCCAGTACTTC.

This clone was seen just once. The CDR3: CASSLGPGGPNTEAFF. The CDR3 DNA follows: TGCGCCAGCAGCTTGGGGCCAGGGGGCCCGAACACTGAAGCTTTCTTT. The V gene is TRBV5-1, the J gene TRBJ1-1, with 8 bases lining up with TRBD1. The CDR3 has 16 amino acids. V shed 0 bases and J 1 base; nucleotides not matched to a gene: 5. Germline values: CDR1 SGHRS, CDR2 YFSETQ.

The gene calls are TRBV11-2 and TRBJ2-3, with D possibly being TRBD2 (6 bases). V lost 1 base to trimming and J lost 5 bases, with 13 bases between them. Germline assignment: CDR1 SGHAT and CDR2 FQNNGV. CDR3 length: 15 residues. CDR3 DNA sequence: TGTGCCAGCAGCTTAGGGCGGCGCGGGGAAGATACGCAGTATTTT. Protein product: CASSLGRRGEDTQYF.

This sequence joins TRBV19 and TRBJ2-6; D possibly corresponds to TRBD2 (5 bases). CDR1 is LNHDA and CDR2 is SQIVND in the germline V gene (reference sequence). The CDR3 consists of 13 residues. V lost 7 bases to trimming and J lost 3 bases, with 7 bases between them. The CDR3 sequence is CASTGVGANVLTF. The CDR3 region has the DNA TGTGCCAGTACCGGGGTTGGGGCCAACGTCCTGACTTTC. Full variable domain (remainder filled in from reference TRBV19 and TRBJ2-6): DGGITQSPKYLFRKEGQNVTLSCEQNLNHDAMYWYRQDPGQGLRLIYYSQIVNDFQKGDIAEGYSVSREKKESFPLTVTSAQKNPTAFYLCASTGVGANVLTFGAGSRLTVL.

The chain joins TRBV19 to TRBJ2-3; D gene uncertain. This CDR3 is built from 11 residues. Trimming pared 9 bases from V and 4 bases from J, leaving 8 bases between. Germline V gene sequence: CDR1 LNHDA, CDR2 SQIVND (reference sequence). The CDR3 bases are TGTGCCAGATCGGGTTCAGATACGCAGTATTTT. It specifies CARSGSDTQYF.

This clone was observed a single time. CDR3 sequence: CASTPKREDYGYTF. The DNA of the CDR3 is TGTGCCAGCACCCCTAAGAGGGAGGACTATGGCTACACCTTC. The chain is built from TRBV5-4 and TRBJ1-2; D gene uncertain. CDR1 and CDR2 (germline): SGHNT, YYREEE (reference sequence). V was shortened by 6 bases and J by 3 bases, with 15 bases between the two germline ends. The length of the CDR3 is 14 residues. Full variable domain (outside the CDR3, taken from reference TRBV5-4 and TRBJ1-2): ETGVTQSPTHLIKTRGQQVTLRCSSQSGHNTVSWYQQALGQGPQFIFQYYREEENGRGNFPPRFSGLQFPNYSSELNVNALELDDSALYLCASTPKREDYGYTFGSGTRLTVV.